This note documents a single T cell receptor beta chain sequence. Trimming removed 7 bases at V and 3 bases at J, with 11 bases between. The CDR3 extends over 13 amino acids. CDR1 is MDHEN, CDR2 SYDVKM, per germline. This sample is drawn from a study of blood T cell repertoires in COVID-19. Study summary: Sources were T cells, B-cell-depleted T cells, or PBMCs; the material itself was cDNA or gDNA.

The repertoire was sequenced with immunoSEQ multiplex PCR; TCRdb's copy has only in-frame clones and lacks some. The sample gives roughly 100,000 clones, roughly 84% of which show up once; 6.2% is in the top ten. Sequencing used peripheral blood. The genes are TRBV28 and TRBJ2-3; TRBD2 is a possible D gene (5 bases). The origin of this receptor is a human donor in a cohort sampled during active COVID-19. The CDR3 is CASTARGTDTQYF. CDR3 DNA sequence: TGTGCCAGCACCGCGAGAGGGACAGATACGCAGTATTTT.